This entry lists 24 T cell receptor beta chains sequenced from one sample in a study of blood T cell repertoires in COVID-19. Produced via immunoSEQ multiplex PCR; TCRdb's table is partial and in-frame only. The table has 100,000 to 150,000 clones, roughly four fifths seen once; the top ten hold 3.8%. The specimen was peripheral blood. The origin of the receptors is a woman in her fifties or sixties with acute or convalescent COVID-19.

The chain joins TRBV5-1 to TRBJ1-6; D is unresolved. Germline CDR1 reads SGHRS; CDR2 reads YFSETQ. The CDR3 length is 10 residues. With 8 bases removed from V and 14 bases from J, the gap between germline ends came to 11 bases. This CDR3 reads CARTDGSLHF. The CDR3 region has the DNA TGCGCCAGAACCGACGGGTCCCTCCACTTT.

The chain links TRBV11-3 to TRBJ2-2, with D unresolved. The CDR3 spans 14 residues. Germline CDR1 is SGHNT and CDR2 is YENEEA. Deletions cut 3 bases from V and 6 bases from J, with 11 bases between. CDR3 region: CASSLNQNSGELFF. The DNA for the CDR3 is TGTGCCAGCAGCTTGAACCAGAATTCCGGGGAGCTGTTTTTT.

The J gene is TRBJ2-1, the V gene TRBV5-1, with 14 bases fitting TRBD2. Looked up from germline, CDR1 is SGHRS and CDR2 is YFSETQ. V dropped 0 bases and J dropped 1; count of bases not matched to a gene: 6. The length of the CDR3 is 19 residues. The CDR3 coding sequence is TGCGCCAGCAGCTTGGGGACTAGCGGGAGGAGGAGGTCCTACAATGAGCAGTTCTTC. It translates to CASSLGTSGRRRSYNEQFF.

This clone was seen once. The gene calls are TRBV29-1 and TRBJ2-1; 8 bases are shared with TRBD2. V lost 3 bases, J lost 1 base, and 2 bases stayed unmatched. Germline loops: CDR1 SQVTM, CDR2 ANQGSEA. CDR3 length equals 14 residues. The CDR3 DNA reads TGCAGCGTTGAGACTAGCGATTCCTACAATGAGCAGTTCTTC. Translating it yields CSVETSDSYNEQFF.

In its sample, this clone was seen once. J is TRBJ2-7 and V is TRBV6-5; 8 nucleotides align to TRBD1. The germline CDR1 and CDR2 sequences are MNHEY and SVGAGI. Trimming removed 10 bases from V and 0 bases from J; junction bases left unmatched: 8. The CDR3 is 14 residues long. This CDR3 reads CAIVPGQVSYEQYF. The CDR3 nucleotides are TGTGCCATCGTACCGGGACAGGTCTCCTACGAGCAGTACTTC.

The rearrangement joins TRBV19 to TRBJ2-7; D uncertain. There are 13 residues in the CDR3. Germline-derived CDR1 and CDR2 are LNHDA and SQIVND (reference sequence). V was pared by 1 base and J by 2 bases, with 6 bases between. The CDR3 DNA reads TGTGCCAGTAGTATAGGCCTAGCCTACGAGCAGTACTTC. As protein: CASSIGLAYEQYF.

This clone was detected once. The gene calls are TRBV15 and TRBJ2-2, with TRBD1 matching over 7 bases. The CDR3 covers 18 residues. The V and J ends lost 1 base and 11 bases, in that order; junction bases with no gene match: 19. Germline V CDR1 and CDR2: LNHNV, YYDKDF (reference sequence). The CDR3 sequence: CATSRARTGDIFSVELFF. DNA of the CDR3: TGTGCCACCAGCAGAGCAAGGACAGGCGACATTTTTAGTGTAGAGCTGTTTTTT. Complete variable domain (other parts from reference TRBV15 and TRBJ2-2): DAMVIQNPRYQVTQFGKPVTLSCSQTLNHNVMYWYQQKSSQAPKLLFHYYDKDFNNEADTPDNFQSRRPNTSFCFLDIRSPGLGDTAMYLCATSRARTGDIFSVELFFGEGSRLTVL.

The CDR3 sequence is CASSSGLITIYF. CDR3 DNA sequence: TGTGCCAGCAGTTCGGGTTTGATCACCATATATTTT. This chain links TRBV28 with TRBJ1-3; D not resolved. In germline, CDR1 is MDHEN, CDR2 SYDVKM. The CDR3 contains 12 residues. V gave up 4 bases and J gave up 9 bases, with 10 bases separating them.

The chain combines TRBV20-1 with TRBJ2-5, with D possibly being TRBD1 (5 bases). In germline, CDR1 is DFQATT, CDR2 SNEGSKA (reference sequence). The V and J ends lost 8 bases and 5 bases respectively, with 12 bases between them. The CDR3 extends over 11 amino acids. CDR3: CSPLAGETQYF. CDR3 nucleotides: TGCAGTCCCTTGGCAGGGGAGACCCAGTACTTC.

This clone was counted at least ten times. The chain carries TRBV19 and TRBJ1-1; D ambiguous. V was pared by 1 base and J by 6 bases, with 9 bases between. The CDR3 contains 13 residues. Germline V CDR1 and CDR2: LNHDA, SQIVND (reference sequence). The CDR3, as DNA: TGTGCCAGTAGTATAGTAATTGACTCTGAAGCTTTCTTT. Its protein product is CASSIVIDSEAFF.

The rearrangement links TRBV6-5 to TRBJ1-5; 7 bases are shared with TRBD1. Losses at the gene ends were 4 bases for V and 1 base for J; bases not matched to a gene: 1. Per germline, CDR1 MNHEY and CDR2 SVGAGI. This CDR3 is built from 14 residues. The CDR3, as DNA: TGTGCCAGCAGTTTACAGGGGAGCAATCAGCCCCAGCATTTT. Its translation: CASSLQGSNQPQHF.

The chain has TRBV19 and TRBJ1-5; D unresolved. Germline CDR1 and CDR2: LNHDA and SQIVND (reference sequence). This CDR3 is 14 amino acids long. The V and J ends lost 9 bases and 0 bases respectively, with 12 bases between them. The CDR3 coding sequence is TGTGCCAGAACCCGGGGTCATAGCAATCAGCCCCAGCATTTT. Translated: CARTRGHSNQPQHF.

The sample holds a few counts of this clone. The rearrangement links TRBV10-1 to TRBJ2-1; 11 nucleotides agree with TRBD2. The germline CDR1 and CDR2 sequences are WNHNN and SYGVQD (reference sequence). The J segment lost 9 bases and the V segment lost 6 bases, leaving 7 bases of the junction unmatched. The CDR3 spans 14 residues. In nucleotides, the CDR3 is TGCGCCAGCAGCGTTAGCGGGGGGGAGGCTGAGCAGTTCTTC. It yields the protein CASSVSGGEAEQFF.

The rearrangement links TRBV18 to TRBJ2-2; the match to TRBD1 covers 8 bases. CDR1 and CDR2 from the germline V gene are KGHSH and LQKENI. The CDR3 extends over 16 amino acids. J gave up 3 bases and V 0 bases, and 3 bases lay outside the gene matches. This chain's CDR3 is CASSPPSRGHTGELFF. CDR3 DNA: TGTGCCAGCTCACCACCCTCCAGGGGGCACACCGGGGAGCTGTTTTTT. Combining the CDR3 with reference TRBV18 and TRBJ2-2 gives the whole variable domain NAGVMQNPRHLVRRRGQEARLRCSPMKGHSHVYWYRQLPEEGLKFMVYLQKENIIDESGMPKERFSAEFPKEGPSILRIQQVVRGDSAAYFCASSPPSRGHTGELFFGEGSRLTVL.

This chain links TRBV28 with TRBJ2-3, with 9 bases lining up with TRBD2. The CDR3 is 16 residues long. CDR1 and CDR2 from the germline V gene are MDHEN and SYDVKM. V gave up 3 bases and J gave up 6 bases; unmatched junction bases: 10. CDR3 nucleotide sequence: TGTGCCAGCAGTTTTTATGGGACTAGCAGTCGGGATACGCAGTATTTT. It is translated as CASSFYGTSSRDTQYF. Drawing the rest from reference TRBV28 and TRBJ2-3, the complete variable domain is DVKVTQSSRYLVKRTGEKVFLECVQDMDHENMFWYRQDPGLGLRLIYFSYDVKMKEKGDIPEGYSVSREKKERFSLILESASTNQTSMYLCASSFYGTSSRDTQYFGPGTRLTVL.

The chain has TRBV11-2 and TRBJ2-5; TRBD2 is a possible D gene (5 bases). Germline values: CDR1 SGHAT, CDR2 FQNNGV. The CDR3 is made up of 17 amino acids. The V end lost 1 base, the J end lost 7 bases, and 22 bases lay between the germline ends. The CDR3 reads CASSLGGLTTLPRTQYF. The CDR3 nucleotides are TGTGCCAGCAGCTTAGGTGGTTTGACTACCCTCCCAAGGACCCAGTACTTC.

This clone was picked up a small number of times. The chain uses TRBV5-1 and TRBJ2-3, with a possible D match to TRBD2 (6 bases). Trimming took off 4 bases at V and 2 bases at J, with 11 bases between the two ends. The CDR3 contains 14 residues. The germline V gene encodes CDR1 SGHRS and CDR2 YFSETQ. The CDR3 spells CASSTGGYTDTQYF. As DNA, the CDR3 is TGCGCCAGCAGCACCGGAGGGTACACAGATACGCAGTATTTT.

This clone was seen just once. This CDR3 is CASSLGGPIDTQYF. CDR3 sequence (DNA): TGCGCCAGCAGCCTCGGGGGACCAATAGATACGCAGTATTTT. The chain joins TRBV5-1 to TRBJ2-3; D might be TRBD2 (6 bases). The germline gives CDR1 SGHRS, CDR2 YFSETQ. This CDR3 has 14 residues. Trimming pared 4 bases from V and 5 bases from J, leaving 14 bases between.

The CDR3 DNA reads TGTGCCAGCAGCTCTTTCTCTGGAAACACCATATATTTT. Amino acids: CASSSFSGNTIYF. The V call is TRBV11-3, the J call TRBJ1-3; D remains unclear. The germline V gene encodes CDR1 SGHNT and CDR2 YENEEA. This CDR3 spans 13 amino acids. V lost 4 bases, J lost 0 bases, and 4 bases lay in between.

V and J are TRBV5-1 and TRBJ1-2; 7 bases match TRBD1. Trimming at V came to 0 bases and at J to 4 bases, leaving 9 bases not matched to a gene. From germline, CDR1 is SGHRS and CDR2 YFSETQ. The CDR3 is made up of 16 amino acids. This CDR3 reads CASSLVPTAGGYGYTF. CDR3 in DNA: TGCGCCAGCAGCTTGGTCCCCACGGCAGGGGGCTATGGCTACACCTTC.

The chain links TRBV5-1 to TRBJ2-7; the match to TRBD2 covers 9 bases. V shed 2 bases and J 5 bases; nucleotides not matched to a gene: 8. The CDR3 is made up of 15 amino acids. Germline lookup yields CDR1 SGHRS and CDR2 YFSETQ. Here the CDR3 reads CASSFLAGDVNEQYF. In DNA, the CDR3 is TGCGCCAGCAGCTTTTTAGCGGGAGATGTCAACGAGCAGTACTTC.

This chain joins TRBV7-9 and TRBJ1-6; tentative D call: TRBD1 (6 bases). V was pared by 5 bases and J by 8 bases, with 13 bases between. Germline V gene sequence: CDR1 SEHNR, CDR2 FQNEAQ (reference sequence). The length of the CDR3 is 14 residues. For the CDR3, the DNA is TGTGCCAGCAGCCCCGGACAGACCTATTCACCCCTCCACTTT. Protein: CASSPGQTYSPLHF. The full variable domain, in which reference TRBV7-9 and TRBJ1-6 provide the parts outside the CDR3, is DTGVSQNPRHKITKRGQNVTFRCDPISEHNRLYWYRQTLGQGPEFLTYFQNEAQLEKSRLLSDRFSAERPKGSFSTLEIQRTEQGDSAMYLCASSPGQTYSPLHFGNGTRLTVT.

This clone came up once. The CDR3 region has the DNA TGCGCCAGCAGCCAAAAACCAGGGGGCATCTACGAGCAGTACTTC. Protein sequence: CASSQKPGGIYEQYF. The chain uses TRBV4-1 and TRBJ2-7; 8 nucleotides agree with TRBD1. Unmatched junction bases numbered 6, after V lost 2 bases and J lost 3 bases. CDR3 length: 15 amino acids. Germline CDR1 reads MGHRA; CDR2 reads YSYEKL.

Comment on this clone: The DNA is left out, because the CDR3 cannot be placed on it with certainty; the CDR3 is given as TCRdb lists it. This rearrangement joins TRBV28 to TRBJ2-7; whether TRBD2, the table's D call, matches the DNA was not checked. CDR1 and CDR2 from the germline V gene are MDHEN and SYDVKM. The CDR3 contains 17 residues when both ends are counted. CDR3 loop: CASSSSGGPRYTYEQYF.